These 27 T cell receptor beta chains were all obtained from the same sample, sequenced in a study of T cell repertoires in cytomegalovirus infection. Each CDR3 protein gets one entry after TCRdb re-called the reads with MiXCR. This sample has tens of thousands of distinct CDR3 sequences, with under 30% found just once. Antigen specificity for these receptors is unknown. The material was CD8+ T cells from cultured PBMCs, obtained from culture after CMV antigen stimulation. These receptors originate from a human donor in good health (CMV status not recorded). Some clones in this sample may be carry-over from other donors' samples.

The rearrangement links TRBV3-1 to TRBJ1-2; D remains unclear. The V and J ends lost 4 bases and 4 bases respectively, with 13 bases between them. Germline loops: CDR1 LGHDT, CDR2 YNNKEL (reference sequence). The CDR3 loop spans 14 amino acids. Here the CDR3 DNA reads TGTGCCAGCAGCCCCAGATCCCAACTCTATGGCTACACCTTC. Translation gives CASSPRSQLYGYTF. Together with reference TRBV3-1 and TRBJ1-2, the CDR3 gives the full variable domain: DTAVSQTPKYLVTQMGNDKSIKCEQNLGHDTMYWYKQDSKKFLKIMFSYNNKELIINETVPNRFSPKSPDKAHLNLHINSLELGDSAVYFCASSPRSQLYGYTFGSGTRLTVV.

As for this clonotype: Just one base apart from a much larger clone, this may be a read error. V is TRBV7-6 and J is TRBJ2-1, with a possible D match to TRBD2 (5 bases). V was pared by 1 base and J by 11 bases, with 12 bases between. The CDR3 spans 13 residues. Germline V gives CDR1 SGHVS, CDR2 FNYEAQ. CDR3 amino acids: CASSLGSGFKQFF. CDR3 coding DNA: TGTGCCAGCAGCTTAGGGTCGGGGTTTAAGCAGTTCTTC.

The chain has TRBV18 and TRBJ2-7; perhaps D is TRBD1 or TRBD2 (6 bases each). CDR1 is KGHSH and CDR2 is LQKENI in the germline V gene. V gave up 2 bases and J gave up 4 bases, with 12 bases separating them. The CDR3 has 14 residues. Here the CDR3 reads CASSPTGARYEQYF. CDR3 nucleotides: TGTGCCAGCTCACCAACGGGGGCGAGGTACGAGCAGTACTTC.

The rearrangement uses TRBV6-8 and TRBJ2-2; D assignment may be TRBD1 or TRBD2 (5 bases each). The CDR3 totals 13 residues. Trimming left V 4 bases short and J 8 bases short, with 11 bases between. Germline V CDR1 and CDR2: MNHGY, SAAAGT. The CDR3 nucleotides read TGTGCCAGCAGTTCCGAAGAGGGGGGGGAGCTGTTTTTT. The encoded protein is CASSSEEGGELFF.

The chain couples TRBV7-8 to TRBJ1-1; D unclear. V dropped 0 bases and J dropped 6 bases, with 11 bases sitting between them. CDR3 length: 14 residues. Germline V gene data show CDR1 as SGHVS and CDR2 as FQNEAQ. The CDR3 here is CASSLAHGDPEAFF. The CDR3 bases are TGTGCCAGCAGCTTAGCGCATGGCGACCCTGAAGCTTTCTTT.

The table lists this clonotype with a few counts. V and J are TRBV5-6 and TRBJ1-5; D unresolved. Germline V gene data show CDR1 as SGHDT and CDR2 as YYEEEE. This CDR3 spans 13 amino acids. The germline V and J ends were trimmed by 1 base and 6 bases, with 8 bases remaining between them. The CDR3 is CASSLSSGQPQHF. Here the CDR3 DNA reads TGTGCCAGCAGCTTGTCTTCGGGTCAGCCCCAGCATTTT.

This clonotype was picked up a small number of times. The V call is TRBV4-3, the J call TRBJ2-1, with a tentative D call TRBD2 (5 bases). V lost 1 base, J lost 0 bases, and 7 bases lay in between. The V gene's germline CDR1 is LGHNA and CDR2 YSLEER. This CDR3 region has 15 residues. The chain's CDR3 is CASSQGDYSYNEQFF. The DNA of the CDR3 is TGCGCCAGCAGCCAAGGAGACTACTCCTACAATGAGCAGTTCTTC.

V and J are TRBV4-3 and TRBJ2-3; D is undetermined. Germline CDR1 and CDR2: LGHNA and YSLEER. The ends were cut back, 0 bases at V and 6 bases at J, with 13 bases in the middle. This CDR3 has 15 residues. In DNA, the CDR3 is TGCGCCAGCAGCCAAGAATTGGGCAGAGAGGATACGCAGTATTTT. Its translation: CASSQELGREDTQYF.

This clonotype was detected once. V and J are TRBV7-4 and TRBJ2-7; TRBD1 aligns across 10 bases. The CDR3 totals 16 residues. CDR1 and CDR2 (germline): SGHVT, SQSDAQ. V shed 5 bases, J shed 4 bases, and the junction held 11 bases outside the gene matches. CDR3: CASSPRTGGGFYEQYF. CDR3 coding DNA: TGTGCCAGCAGCCCGAGGACAGGGGGGGGGTTTTACGAGCAGTACTTC.

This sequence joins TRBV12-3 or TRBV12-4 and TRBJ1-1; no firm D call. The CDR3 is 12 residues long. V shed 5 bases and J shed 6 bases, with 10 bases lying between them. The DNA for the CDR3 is TGTGCCAGCAGTGTCGGGAGTCCTGAAGCTTTCTTT. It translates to CASSVGSPEAFF.

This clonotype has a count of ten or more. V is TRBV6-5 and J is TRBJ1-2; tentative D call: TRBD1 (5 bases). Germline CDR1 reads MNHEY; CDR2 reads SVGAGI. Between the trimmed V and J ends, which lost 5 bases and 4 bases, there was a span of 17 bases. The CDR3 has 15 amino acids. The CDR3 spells CASSRGTSILYGYTF. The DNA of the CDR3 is TGTGCCAGCAGTAGAGGGACCTCTATCCTCTATGGCTACACCTTC.

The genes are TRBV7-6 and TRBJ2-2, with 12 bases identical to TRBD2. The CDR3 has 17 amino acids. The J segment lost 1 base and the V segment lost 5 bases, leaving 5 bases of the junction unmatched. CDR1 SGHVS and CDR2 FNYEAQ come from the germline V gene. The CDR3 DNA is TGTGCCAGCAGCACCCTAGCGGGGGGGTTGAACACCGGGGAGCTGTTTTTT. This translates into CASSTLAGGLNTGELFF.

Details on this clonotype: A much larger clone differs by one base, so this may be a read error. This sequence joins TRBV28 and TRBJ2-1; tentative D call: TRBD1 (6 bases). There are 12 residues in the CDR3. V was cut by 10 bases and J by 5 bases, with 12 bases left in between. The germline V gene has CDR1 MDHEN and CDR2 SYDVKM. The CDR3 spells CANLQGNNEQFF. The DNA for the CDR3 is TGTGCCAACTTGCAGGGGAACAATGAGCAGTTCTTC.

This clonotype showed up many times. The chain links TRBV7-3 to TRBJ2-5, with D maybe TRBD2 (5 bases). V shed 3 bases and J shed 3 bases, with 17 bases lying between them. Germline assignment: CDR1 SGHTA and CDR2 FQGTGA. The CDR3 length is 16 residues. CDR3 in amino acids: CASSFGLAPIEETQYF. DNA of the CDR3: TGTGCCAGCAGCTTTGGGCTAGCCCCGATCGAAGAGACCCAGTACTTC.

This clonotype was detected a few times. The CDR3 region is CASSQDIGGRTYEQYF. The CDR3 DNA is TGCGCCAGCAGCCAAGATATTGGGGGGCGCACATACGAGCAGTACTTC. This chain connects TRBV4-3 to TRBJ2-7; perhaps D is TRBD1 or TRBD2 (6 bases each). The CDR3 sequence is 16 residues long. CDR1 is LGHNA, CDR2 YSLEER, per germline. Trimming removed 0 bases at V and 4 bases at J, with 16 bases between.

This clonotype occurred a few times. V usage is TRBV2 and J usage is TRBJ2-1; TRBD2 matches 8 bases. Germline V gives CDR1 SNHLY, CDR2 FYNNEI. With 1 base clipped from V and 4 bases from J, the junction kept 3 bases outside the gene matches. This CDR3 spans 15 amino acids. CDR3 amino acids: CASSEETSVYNEQFF. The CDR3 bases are TGTGCCAGCAGTGAAGAGACTAGCGTGTACAATGAGCAGTTCTTC.

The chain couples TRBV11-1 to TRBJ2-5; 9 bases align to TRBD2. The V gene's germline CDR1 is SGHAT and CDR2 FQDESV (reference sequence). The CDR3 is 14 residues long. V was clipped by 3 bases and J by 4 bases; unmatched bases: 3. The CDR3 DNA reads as TGTGCCAGCAGCTTCGCGGGGGGGACAGAGACCCAGTACTTC. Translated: CASSFAGGTETQYF.

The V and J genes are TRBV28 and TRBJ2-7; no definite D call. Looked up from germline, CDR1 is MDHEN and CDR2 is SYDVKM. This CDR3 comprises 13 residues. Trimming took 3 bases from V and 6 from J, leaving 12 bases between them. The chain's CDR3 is CASSFSPLGEQYF. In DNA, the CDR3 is TGTGCCAGCAGTTTTTCCCCCCTTGGCGAGCAGTACTTC.

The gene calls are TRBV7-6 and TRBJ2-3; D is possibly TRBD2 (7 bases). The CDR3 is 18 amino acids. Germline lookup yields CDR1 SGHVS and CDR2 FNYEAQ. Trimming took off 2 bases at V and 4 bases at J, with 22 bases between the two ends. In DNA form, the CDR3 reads TGTGCCAGCAGCTTATATCGGGTCGGGGGGCGGCTATCAGATACGCAGTATTTT. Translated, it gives CASSLYRVGGRLSDTQYF.

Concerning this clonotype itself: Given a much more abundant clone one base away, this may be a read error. CDR3 amino acids: CPSSLAEEAGQRPFF. In DNA form, the CDR3 reads TGTCCCAGCAGCTTAGCGGAGGAGGCGGGACAGAGACCTTTCTTT. The chain joins TRBV7-2 to TRBJ1-1; 7 nucleotides match TRBD1. Germline CDR1 SGHTA, CDR2 FQGNSA. The CDR3 consists of 15 residues.

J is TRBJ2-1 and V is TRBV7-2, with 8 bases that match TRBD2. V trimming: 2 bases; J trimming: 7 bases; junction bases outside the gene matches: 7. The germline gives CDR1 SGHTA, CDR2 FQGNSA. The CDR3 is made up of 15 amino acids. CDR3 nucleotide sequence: TGTGCCAGCAGCTTAACAAGCGGGGGACAAAATGAGCAGTTCTTC. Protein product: CASSLTSGGQNEQFF.

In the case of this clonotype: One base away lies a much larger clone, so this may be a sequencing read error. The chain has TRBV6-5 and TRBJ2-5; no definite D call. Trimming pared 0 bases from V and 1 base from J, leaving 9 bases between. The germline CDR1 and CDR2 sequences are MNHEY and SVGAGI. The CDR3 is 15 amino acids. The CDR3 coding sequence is TGTGCCAGCAGTTACTCGATGAAGAGCCAAGAGACCCAGTACTTC. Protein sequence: CASSYSMKSQETQYF.

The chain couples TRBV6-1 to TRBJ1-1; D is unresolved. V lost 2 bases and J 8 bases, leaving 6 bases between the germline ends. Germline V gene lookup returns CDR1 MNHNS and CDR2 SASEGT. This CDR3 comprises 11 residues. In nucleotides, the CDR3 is TGTGCCAGCAGTGAATATAAGGAAGCTTTCTTT. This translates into CASSEYKEAFF.

Written as DNA, the CDR3 is TGCGCCAGCAGCCAAGGAAGGTCCTCCTACAATGAGCAGTTCTTC. Protein product: CASSQGRSSYNEQFF. This chain links TRBV4-1 with TRBJ2-1; D gene uncertain. CDR3 length: 15 amino acids. Trimming removed 1 base from V and 0 bases from J, with 7 bases in between. The germline CDR1 and CDR2 sequences are MGHRA and YSYEKL.

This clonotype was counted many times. In nucleotides, the CDR3 is TGTGCCAGCAGATTAAACCCGGGACAGGGCGTCACTGAAGCTTTCTTT. As protein: CASRLNPGQGVTEAFF. The chain carries TRBV5-6 and TRBJ1-1, with 9 bases identical to TRBD1. J gave up 4 bases and V 5 bases, and 12 bases lay outside the gene matches. The CDR3 has 16 residues. CDR1 is SGHDT, CDR2 YYEEEE, per germline.

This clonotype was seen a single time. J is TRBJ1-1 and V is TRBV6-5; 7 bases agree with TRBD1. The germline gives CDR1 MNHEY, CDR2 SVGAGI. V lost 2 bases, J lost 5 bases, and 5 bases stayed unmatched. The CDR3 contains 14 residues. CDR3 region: CASSYPGQATEAFF. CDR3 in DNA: TGTGCCAGCAGTTACCCCGGACAGGCAACTGAAGCTTTCTTT.

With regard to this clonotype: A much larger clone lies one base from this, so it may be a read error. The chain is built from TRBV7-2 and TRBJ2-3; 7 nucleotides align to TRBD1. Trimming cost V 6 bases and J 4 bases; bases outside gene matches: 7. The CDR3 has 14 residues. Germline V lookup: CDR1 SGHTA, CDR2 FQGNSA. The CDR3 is CASRLGGSSDTQYF. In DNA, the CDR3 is TGTGCCAGCAGACTAGGGGGCAGCTCAGATACGCAGTATTTT.